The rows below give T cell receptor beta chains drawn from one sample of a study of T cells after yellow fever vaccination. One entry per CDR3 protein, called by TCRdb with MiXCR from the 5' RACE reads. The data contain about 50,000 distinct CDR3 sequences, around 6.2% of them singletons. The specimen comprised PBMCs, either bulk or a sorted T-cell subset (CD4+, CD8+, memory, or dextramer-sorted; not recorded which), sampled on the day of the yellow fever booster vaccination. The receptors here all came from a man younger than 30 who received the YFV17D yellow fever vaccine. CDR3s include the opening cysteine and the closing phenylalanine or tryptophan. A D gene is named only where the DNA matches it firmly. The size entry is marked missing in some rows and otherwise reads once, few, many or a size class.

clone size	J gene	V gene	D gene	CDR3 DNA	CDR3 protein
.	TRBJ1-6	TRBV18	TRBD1	TGTGCCAGCTCACACATTCCGACAGGGGCGGATAATTCACCCCTCCACTTT	CASSHIPTGADNSPLHF
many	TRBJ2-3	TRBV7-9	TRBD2	TGTGCCAGCAGCTTCCCAGCGGGGGGAAGTGGAGATACGCAGTATTTT	CASSFPAGGSGDTQYF
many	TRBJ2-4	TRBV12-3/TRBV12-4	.	TGTGCCAGCAGTTTAGCGCGAGGCAGGGTGGGCATTCAGTACTTC	CASSLARGRVGIQYF
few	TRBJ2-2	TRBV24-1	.	TGTGCCACCAGTGCGTACGGGCCGTTGAACACCGGGGAGCTGTTTTTT	CATSAYGPLNTGELFF
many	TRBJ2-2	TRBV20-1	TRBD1	TGCAGTGCTAGAGGTCGGAGACAGGGGGCCGCCGGGGAGCTGTTTTTT	CSARGRRQGAAGELFF
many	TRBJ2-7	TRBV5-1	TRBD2	TGCGCCAGCAGCTTGGAGCCCGGGGGGGAGCAGTACTTC	CASSLEPGGEQYF
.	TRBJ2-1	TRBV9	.	TGTGCCAGCAGCCCCCCCTGGCGTGAAAATTACAATGAGCAGTTCTTC	CASSPPWRENYNEQFF
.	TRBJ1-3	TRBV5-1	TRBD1	TGCGCCAGCAGCCGAGGGGACAGGGGGTCCGCTGGAAACACCATATATTTT	CASSRGDRGSAGNTIYF
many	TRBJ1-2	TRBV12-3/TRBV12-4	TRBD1	TGTGCCAGCAGCAAGGGACAGGCCGCCTATGGCTACACCTTC	CASSKGQAAYGYTF
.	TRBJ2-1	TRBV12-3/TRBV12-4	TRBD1	TGTGCCAGCGGACAGGGGGCGCCGGGGAATGAGCAGTTCTTC	CASGQGAPGNEQFF
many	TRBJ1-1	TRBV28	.	TGTGCCAGCATATATCATGAAGCTTTCTTT	CASIYHEAFF
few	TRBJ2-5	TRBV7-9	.	TGTGCCAGCAGCTTCGGTGCCGGGGACCAAGAGACCCAGTACTTC	CASSFGAGDQETQYF
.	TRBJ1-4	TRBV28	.	TGTGCCAGCAGTTTGATTATGGGATCTGAAAAACTGTTTTTT	CASSLIMGSEKLFF
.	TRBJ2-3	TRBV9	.	TGTGCCAGCAGCGTAGCGGGGGCCACAGATACGCAGTATTTT	CASSVAGATDTQYF
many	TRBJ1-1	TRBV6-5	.	TGTGCCAGCAGTCCTAGCAACAGGGTGATGGCAGAAGCTTTCTTT	CASSPSNRVMAEAFF
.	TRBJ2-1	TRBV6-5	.	TGTGCCAGCAGCGACCCCTATGAGCAGTTCTTC	CASSDPYEQFF
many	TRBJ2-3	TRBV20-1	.	TGCAGTGCTAGAGAGTTTGGCTTTAGCACAGATACGCAGTATTTT	CSAREFGFSTDTQYF
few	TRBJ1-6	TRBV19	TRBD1	TGTGCCAGTAGCACCGGGACAGTGAATTCACCCCTCCACTTT	CASSTGTVNSPLHF
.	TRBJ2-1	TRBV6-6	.	TGTGCCAGCAGTTACTCGTACGGGACAAAAAATGAGCAGTTCTTC	CASSYSYGTKNEQFF
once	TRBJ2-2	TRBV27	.	TGTGCCAGCAGTTTTCAGGGGTCGAGGTCCGGGGAGCTGTTTTTT	CASSFQGSRSGELFF
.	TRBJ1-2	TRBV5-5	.	TGTGCCAGCAGCTTGATGCCAGGACCCCTGGGGTATGACTACACCTTC	CASSLMPGPLGYDYTF
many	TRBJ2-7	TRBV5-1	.	TGCGCCAGCAGCTTGCACCAAGGGTACTACGAGCAGTACTTC	CASSLHQGYYEQYF
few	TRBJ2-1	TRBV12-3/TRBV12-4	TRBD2	TGTGCCAGCAGTGTCGGGGGGGCGTCCTACAATGAGCAGTTCTTC	CASSVGGASYNEQFF
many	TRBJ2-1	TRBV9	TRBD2	TGTGCCAGCAGCGTAGATGGCGGGGGGTACAATGAGCAGTTCTTC	CASSVDGGGYNEQFF
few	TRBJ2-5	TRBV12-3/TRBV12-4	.	TGTGCCAGCAGTTTCGCAGGGAAAGAGACCCAGTACTTC	CASSFAGKETQYF
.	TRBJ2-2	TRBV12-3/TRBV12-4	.	TGTGCCAGCAGGGAGGGGATGAACACCGGGGAGCTGTTTTTT	CASREGMNTGELFF
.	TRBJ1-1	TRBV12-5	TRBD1	TGTGCTAGTGCCTTCCACAGGGGAATAGGGAGAAACACTGAAGCTTTCTTT	CASAFHRGIGRNTEAFF
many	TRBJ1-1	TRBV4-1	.	TGCGCCAGCAGAAGGACGGAGAACACTGAAGCTTTCTTT	CASRRTENTEAFF
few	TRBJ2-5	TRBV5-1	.	TGCGCCAGCAGCCTCAACTCTATCGTCGAAGTAAAAGAGACCCAGTACTTC	CASSLNSIVEVKETQYF
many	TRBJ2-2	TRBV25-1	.	TGTGCCAGCAGTGATGGAGTAGGAGGTACCGGGGAGCTGTTTTTT	CASSDGVGGTGELFF
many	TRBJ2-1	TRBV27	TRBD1	TGTGCCAGCAGTTTCGGGACAGGGCACTACAATGAGCAGTTCTTC	CASSFGTGHYNEQFF
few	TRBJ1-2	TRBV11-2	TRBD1	TGTGCCAGCGCACCCCCCGGGACAGGTCTCTTGCTTGGCTACACCTTC	CASAPPGTGLLLGYTF
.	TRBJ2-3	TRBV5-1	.	TGCGCCAGCAGCCCCGCAGGGGGGGATACGCAGTATTTT	CASSPAGGDTQYF
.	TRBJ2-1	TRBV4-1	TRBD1	TGCGCCAGCGCTGGGCAGGGGGTATACAATGAGCAGTTCTTC	CASAGQGVYNEQFF
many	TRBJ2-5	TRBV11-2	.	TGTGCCAGCAGCTCCCCGACAGAGACCCAGTACTTC	CASSSPTETQYF
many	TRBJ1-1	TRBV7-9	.	TGTGCCAGCAGCCCCCAGGGGAACACTGAAGCTTTCTTT	CASSPQGNTEAFF
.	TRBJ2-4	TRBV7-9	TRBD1	TGTGCCAGCAGCTCAACCTGGACAGGGACTGCGCTTGAGGGCAAAAACATTCAGTACTTC	CASSSTWTGTALEGKNIQYF
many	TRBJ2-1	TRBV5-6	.	TGTGCCAGCAGCGCCGCGGGACACGGGAACAATGAGCAGTTCTTC	CASSAAGHGNNEQFF
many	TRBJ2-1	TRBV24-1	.	TGTGCCACCAGTGACCCCGGGACAACTCCTTCGGATGAGCAGTTCTTC	CATSDPGTTPSDEQFF
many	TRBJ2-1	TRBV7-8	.	TGTGCCAGCAGCTTGTCCCACGGACGGGGGAAGTTCTTC	CASSLSHGRGKFF
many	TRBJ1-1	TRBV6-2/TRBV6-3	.	TGTGCCAGCAGGATCGGTCTGGAGAGCACTGAAGCTTTCTTT	CASRIGLESTEAFF
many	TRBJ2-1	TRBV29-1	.	TGCAGCGCCAGCAAGAAGGGTAACAATGAGCAGTTCTTC	CSASKKGNNEQFF
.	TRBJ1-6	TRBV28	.	TGTGCCAGCAGCACGCTTCAGACCGACGGAAGCCTTTATAATTCACCCCTCCACTTT	CASSTLQTDGSLYNSPLHF
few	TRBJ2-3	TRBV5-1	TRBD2	TGCGCCAGCAGCGTCGTTAGCGGGGGGGAAGATACGCAGTATTTT	CASSVVSGGEDTQYF
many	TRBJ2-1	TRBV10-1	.	TGCGCCAGCAGTGAGAGGACGGATGAGCAGTTCTTC	CASSERTDEQFF
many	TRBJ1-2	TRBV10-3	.	TGTGCCGTCACTCAGGGTACGGAAACATTCTATGGCTACACCTTC	CAVTQGTETFYGYTF
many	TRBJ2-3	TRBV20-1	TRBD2	TGCAGTGCTTTTTGGGGAAAACTAGCGACGAGCACAGATACGCAGTATTTT	CSAFWGKLATSTDTQYF
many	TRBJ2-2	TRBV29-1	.	TGCAGCGTTGAGTCACCCGGGGAGCTGTTTTTT	CSVESPGELFF
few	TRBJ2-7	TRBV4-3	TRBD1	TGCGCCAGCAGCCAAGATTTCGGACAGGGGACCTACGAGCAGTACTTC	CASSQDFGQGTYEQYF
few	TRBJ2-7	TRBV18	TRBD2	TGTGCCAGCTCGACTAGCGGGGTCTCCTACGAGCAGTACTTC	CASSTSGVSYEQYF
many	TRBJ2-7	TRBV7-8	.	TGTGCCAGCAGCGCTTTGCCAACGCCCTACGAGCAGTACTTC	CASSALPTPYEQYF
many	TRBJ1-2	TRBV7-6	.	TGTGCCAGCAGCTTAGGAGGGTCCTATGGCTACACCTTC	CASSLGGSYGYTF
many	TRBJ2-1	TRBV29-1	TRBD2	TGCAGCGGTACACCGGGACAGCCTATAGCGGGGGGGCCCCTTTATGAGCAGTTCTTC	CSGTPGQPIAGGPLYEQFF
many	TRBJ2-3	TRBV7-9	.	TGTGCCAGCAGCTTAGCTGAGGATACGCAGTATTTT	CASSLAEDTQYF
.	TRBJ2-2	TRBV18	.	TGTGCCAGCTCAGCTACCTCTAGCTTCGGACCCGGGGAGCTGTTTTTT	CASSATSSFGPGELFF
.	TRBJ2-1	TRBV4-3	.	TGCGCCAGCAGCCCGATGGGGGGTGGCTACAATGAGCAGTTCTTC	CASSPMGGGYNEQFF
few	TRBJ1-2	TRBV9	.	TGTGCCAGCAGCGCCCGGGACGGGGCTTATGGCTACACCTTC	CASSARDGAYGYTF
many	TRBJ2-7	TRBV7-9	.	TGTGCCAGCAGCTCAGGGGGGTTCCACGAGCAGTACTTC	CASSSGGFHEQYF
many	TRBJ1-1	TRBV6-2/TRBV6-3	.	TGTGCCAGCAGCTTCCTGACAGTTGGAACTGAAGCTTTCTTT	CASSFLTVGTEAFF
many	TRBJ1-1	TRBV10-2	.	TGCGCCAGCAGTGAGTCACGCAAGGCTGAAGCTTTCTTT	CASSESRKAEAFF